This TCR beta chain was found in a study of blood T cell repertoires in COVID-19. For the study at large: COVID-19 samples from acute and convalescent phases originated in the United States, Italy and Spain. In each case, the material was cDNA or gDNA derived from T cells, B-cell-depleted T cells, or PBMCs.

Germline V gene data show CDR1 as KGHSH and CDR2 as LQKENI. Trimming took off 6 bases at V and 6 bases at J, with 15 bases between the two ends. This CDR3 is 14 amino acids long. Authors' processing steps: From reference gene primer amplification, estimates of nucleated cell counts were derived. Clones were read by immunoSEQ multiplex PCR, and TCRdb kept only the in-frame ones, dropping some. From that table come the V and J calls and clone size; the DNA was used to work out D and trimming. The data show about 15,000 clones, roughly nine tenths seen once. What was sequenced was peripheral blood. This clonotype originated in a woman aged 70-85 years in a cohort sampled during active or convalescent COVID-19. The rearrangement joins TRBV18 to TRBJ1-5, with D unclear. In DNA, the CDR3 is TGTGCCAGCTCTCCGGCGGGGAGAGGTCAGCCCCAGCATTTT. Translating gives CASSPAGRGQPQHF.